This T cell receptor (beta chain) stems from a study of T cell responses to AZD1222 COVID-19 vaccine. Findings and limits, study-wide: Two AZD1222 administrations were followed by greater Spike-specific TCR breadth and depth. It was only after the peak T cell response that any repertoires were sampled. Recipients of AZD1222 seropositive at baseline numbered only 6 or 7. Donors were largely white British and mainly female; clonal diversity was possibly underestimated.

To note about this clone: Its antigen is not known.

Sequencing was performed with immunoSEQ multiplex PCR; in TCRdb, only in-frame clones are kept and a portion is missing. The sample holds approximately 160,000 clones, about 92% seen once. V was cut by 0 bases and J by 13 bases, with 15 bases left in between. This CDR3 is 14 amino acids long. Looked up from germline, CDR1 is LGHDT and CDR2 is YNNKEL (reference sequence). This TCR derives from an adult in good health. The sample here was peripheral blood, taken on day 0 of AZD1222 vaccination. This chain uses TRBV3-1 (or the pseudogene TRBV3-2) with TRBJ2-2; weak D call: TRBD2 (7 bases). CDR3 loop: CASSQDLGGAGLFF. Here the CDR3 DNA reads TGTGCCAGCAGCCAAGATCTAGGGGGGGCCGGGCTGTTTTTT.